Included here is one T cell receptor beta chain sequence, with context. This clonotype was counted between two and nine times. Its specific antigen is unknown. Base qualities are not provided; no much larger clone lies one nucleotide away. These data are taken from a study of CD8 T cells in ankylosing spondylitis (dated by TCRdb to the late 2010s). Regarding the complete study: The study set out to find disease-linked TCR variants by profiling T cell receptor beta repertoires in ankylosing spondylitis patients and healthy donors. The full study cohort comprised some 27 ankylosing spondylitis patients and around 100 healthy donors. Peripheral blood was sampled, and synovial fluid was also collected from ankylosing spondylitis patients. Study-wide conclusions, independent of this receptor: Blood from ankylosing spondylitis patients appeared to be characterized by a TCR beta motif composed of under ten highly homologous amino acid variants. The disease-linked clones showed a CD8+ phenotype and occurred at relatively low frequencies in peripheral blood. Some TCR beta motif variants had previously been reported in synovial fluid and blood of reactive arthritis patients, which suggested common disease-initiation mechanisms. Significant enrichment of the disease-linked clones was reported in matched synovial fluid samples from ankylosing spondylitis patients.

The CDR3 contains 16 residues, cysteine and phenylalanine counted. Left in the record is the CDR3 DNA by itself, 48 bases read in frame from the first base. Per the germline V gene, SGHRS is the CDR1 and YFSETQ is the CDR2. The junction shows trimming of 4 bases on V and 3 bases on J, and the gene matches do not reach 7 bases of it. For sequencing, an Illumina HiSeq 2500 was employed. TCR beta libraries were prepared by quantitative 5'-RACE with molecular barcodes. Per the source publication's procedure: A new computational method, built on a probabilistic model of VDJ rearrangement, was used to identify disease-linked TCR variants. TCRdb reprocessing: public reads trimmed at Q25 with fastp, clones called with MiXCR, in-frame beta chains kept. One record per CDR3 amino acid sequence lists the most common genes and DNA. What appears here as the V and J calls and clone size reflects TCRdb's work, not the paper's. The sample includes about 330,000 distinct CDR3 sequences, with roughly 8% observed a single time. The top ten clones comprise about 14% of the sample.

Recombination linked TRBV5-1 to TRBJ2-1, and 10 bases in between align with TRBD2. This receptor was obtained from a male donor with ankylosing spondylitis. The sample taken for sequencing was blood, either unsorted or a sorted T cell fraction (not recorded which). The nucleotide sequence reads TGCGCCAGCAGCAGAACCGGACTAGCGGTCTACAATGAGCAGTTCTTC. This gives the protein CASSRTGLAVYNEQFF.